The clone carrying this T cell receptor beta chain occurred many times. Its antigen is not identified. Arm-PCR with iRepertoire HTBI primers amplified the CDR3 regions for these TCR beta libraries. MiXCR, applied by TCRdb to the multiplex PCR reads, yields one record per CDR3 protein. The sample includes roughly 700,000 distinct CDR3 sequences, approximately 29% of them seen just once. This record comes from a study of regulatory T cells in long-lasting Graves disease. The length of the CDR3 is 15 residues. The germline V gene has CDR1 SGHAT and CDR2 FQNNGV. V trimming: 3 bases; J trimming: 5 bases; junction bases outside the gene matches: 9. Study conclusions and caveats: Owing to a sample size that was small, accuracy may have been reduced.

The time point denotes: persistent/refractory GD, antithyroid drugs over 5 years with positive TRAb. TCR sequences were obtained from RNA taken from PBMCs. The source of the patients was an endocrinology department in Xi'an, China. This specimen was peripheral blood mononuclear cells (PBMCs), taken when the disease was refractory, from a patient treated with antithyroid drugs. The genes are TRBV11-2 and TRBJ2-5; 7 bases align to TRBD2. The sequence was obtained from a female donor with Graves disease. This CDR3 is CASSFSGRLGETQYF. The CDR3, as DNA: TGTGCCAGCAGCTTCTCCGGGAGGTTGGGTGAGACCCAGTACTTC.